Below are 11 T cell receptor beta chains sequenced from a single sample in a study of vaccination and CD4 T cells after COVID-19. As to treatment: approximately 9-day PBMC culture with coronavirus spike peptide pools or control peptides (ViraFEST assay). The Oncomine TCR Beta short-read assay generated sequence data from the DNA of cultured CD4+ T cells. TCRdb analysed the PCR reads with MiXCR anew, one entry per CDR3 protein. The data show 15,000 to 20,000 distinct CDR3 sequences, just over 60% seen once. Antigens for these TCRs are unknown. The sample taken for sequencing was CD4+ T cells from blood, cultured in vitro. Source of these receptors: a human donor who had recovered from COVID-19.

The chain employs TRBV19 and TRBJ1-6; no reliable D call. The germline CDR1 and CDR2 sequences are LNHDA and SQIVND (reference sequence). This CDR3 is built from 16 residues. Deletions cut 2 bases from V and 0 bases from J, with 8 bases between. For the CDR3, the DNA is TGTGCCAGTAGTATAATACGGAGCTCCTATAATTCACCCCTCCACTTT. Encoded protein: CASSIIRSSYNSPLHF.

The J gene is TRBJ1-2, the V gene TRBV7-2; D is possibly TRBD1 (5 bases). This CDR3 region has 13 residues. From germline, CDR1 is SGHTA and CDR2 FQGNSA. Trimming pared 6 bases from V and 4 bases from J, leaving 12 bases between. DNA of the CDR3: TGTGCCAGCAGTCCACAGGTAGTCTATGGCTACACCTTC. Translated: CASSPQVVYGYTF.

As DNA, the CDR3 is TGCAGTGCTGCTAGGACTAGCGGTAACAATGAGCAGTTCTTC. Translation gives CSAARTSGNNEQFF. The genes are TRBV20-1 and TRBJ2-1, with 10 bases matching TRBD2. The germline CDR1 and CDR2 sequences are DFQATT and SNEGSKA (reference sequence). The CDR3 contains 14 residues. The V and J ends lost 5 bases and 5 bases, in that order; junction bases with no gene match: 6.

This chain joins TRBV12-3 or TRBV12-4 and TRBJ2-7, with TRBD2 as a possible D gene (5 bases). Trimming took off 8 bases at V and 4 bases at J, with 15 bases between the two ends. The CDR3 spans 13 residues. As DNA, the CDR3 is TGTGCCAGCCGAAACGGGCGGAGGTACGAGCAGTACTTC. It codes for CASRNGRRYEQYF.

In its sample, this clonotype was seen once. CDR3 nucleotides: TGTGCCAGCAGCTCCGCTCCGGGACTAGCTGAGACCTACGAGCAGTACTTC. This translates into CASSSAPGLAETYEQYF. The chain is built from TRBV6-1 and TRBJ2-7, with 9 bases identical to TRBD2. V was clipped by 6 bases and J by 2 bases; unmatched bases: 14. The CDR3 has 17 amino acids. Per germline, CDR1 MNHNS and CDR2 SASEGT.

This rearrangement joins TRBV7-8 to TRBJ2-1, with TRBD2 identical over 9 bases. The V segment lost 0 bases and the J segment 14 bases; nucleotides outside the gene matches: 11. Germline V gene data show CDR1 as SGHVS and CDR2 as FQNEAQ. This CDR3 region has 15 residues. The CDR3 region is CASSLAPVSGSRKFF. DNA for the CDR3: TGTGCCAGCAGCTTAGCGCCCGTTAGCGGGAGCCGCAAGTTCTTC.

The V call is TRBV20-1, the J call TRBJ1-1; D is unclear. V was pared by 3 bases and J by 0 bases, with 11 bases between. Germline CDR1 DFQATT, CDR2 SNEGSKA (reference sequence). This CDR3 has 14 amino acids. The CDR3 nucleotides are TGCAGTGCTAGCTACGCAGCCATGAACACTGAAGCTTTCTTT. This sequence encodes CSASYAAMNTEAFF.

This clonotype showed up just a few times. This chain links TRBV5-1 with TRBJ1-6; D call uncertain. The CDR3 runs 14 residues. V dropped 4 bases and J dropped 10 bases, with 15 bases sitting between them. CDR1 SGHRS and CDR2 YFSETQ come from the germline V gene. CDR3 loop: CASSLRIGTSPLHF. The DNA of the CDR3 is TGCGCCAGCAGCCTCAGGATAGGTACCTCACCCCTCCACTTT. The variable domain in full, with the rest retrieved from reference TRBV5-1 and TRBJ1-6, is KAGVTQTPRYLIKTRGQQVTLSCSPISGHRSVSWYQQTPGQGLQFLFEYFSETQRNKGNFPGRFSGRQFSNSRSEMNVSTLELGDSALYLCASSLRIGTSPLHFGNGTRLTVT.

The V and J genes are TRBV7-2 and TRBJ1-2; D unresolved. CDR1 is SGHTA and CDR2 is FQGNSA in the germline V gene. Trimming removed 1 base from V and 8 bases from J, with 17 bases in between. CDR3 size: 15 residues. This CDR3 reads CASSLVGGGESGYTF. The CDR3 DNA is TGTGCCAGCAGCTTAGTAGGAGGCGGGGAGAGCGGCTACACCTTC.

The rearrangement links TRBV6-1 to TRBJ1-1, with unresolved D. Germline CDR1 is MNHNS and CDR2 is SASEGT. CDR3 length: 14 amino acids. V dropped 5 bases and J dropped 2 bases, with 12 bases sitting between them. DNA of the CDR3: TGTGCCAGCAGTCGGGCCTTTACTAACACTGAAGCTTTCTTT. This encodes CASSRAFTNTEAFF.

J is TRBJ2-5 and V is TRBV11-3; possible D gene TRBD2, 6 bases. In germline, CDR1 is SGHNT, CDR2 YENEEA. The CDR3 length is 13 residues. Trimming took 5 bases from V and 1 from J, leaving 8 bases between them. In DNA, the CDR3 is TGTGCCAGCAGCAGGAGGGGCCAAGAGACCCAGTACTTC. As protein: CASSRRGQETQYF.